The rows below give T cell receptor beta chains drawn from one sample of a study of CD8 T cells in Susac syndrome. TCRdb reprocessed the immunoSEQ multiplex PCR reads with MiXCR, giving one entry per CDR3 protein. The repertoire has over 350,000 distinct CDR3 sequences, around 85% of them found once; the top ten carry 0.09% to 0.15%. Sequenced input: CD8+ T cells from PBMCs. The receptors originated from a human donor with multiple sclerosis. Each CDR3 is given with its conserved first and last residue. The order of the fields is J gene, clone size, D gene, V gene, CDR3 length, CDR3 DNA, CDR3 protein. D genes are given only for firm matches. Only some rows state a clone size, as once, few, many or a class for expanded clones.

J: TRBJ2-7
size: .
D: .
V: TRBV7-9
length: 14
DNA: TGTGCCAGCAGCTCTACGGCCAGGGTCTACGAGCAGTACTTC
CDR3: CASSSTARVYEQYF

J: TRBJ2-5
size: .
D: .
V: TRBV7-9
length: 15
DNA: TGTGCCAGCAGCACCGATGACTTCTACCAAGAGACCCAGTACTTC
CDR3: CASSTDDFYQETQYF

J: TRBJ1-4
size: .
D: .
V: TRBV7-8
length: 14
DNA: TGTGCCAGCAGCCCACAGGTCCCTAATGAAAAACTGTTTTTT
CDR3: CASSPQVPNEKLFF

J: TRBJ1-5
size: .
D: .
V: TRBV7-9
length: 15
DNA: TGTGCCAGCAGCTCGTCAGCGGGAGGCAATCAGCCCCAGCATTTT
CDR3: CASSSSAGGNQPQHF

J: TRBJ2-2
size: .
D: .
V: TRBV7-6
length: 16
DNA: TGTGCCAGCAGCTTAGCTTGGGCAGGGAACACCGGGGAGCTGTTTTTT
CDR3: CASSLAWAGNTGELFF

J: TRBJ1-1
size: .
D: TRBD1
V: TRBV20-1
length: 12
DNA: TGCAGTGCTAGAAACAGGGGGACTGAAGCTTTCTTT
CDR3: CSARNRGTEAFF

J: TRBJ2-7
size: .
D: TRBD1
V: TRBV5-1
length: 12
DNA: TGCGCCAGCAACCGTCAGGGGGACGAGCAGTACTTC
CDR3: CASNRQGDEQYF

J: TRBJ1-3
size: .
D: .
V: TRBV19
length: 15
DNA: TGTGCCAGTAGTCGCCCGGGCGTCACTGGAAACACCATATATTTT
CDR3: CASSRPGVTGNTIYF

J: TRBJ2-4
size: few
D: .
V: TRBV27
length: 14
DNA: TGTGCCAGCAGTTTATTGGGCAGTGAAAACATTCAGTACTTC
CDR3: CASSLLGSENIQYF

J: TRBJ2-3
size: .
D: .
V: TRBV27
length: 17
DNA: TGTGCCAGCAGACCGACCTGGGGGCCGGGCCTGGCAGATACGCAGTATTTT
CDR3: CASRPTWGPGLADTQYF

J: TRBJ2-3
size: .
D: TRBD1
V: TRBV6-5
length: 17
DNA: TGTGCCAGCAGTTCTTACGAAGAGGGGGCGGGCACAGATACGCAGTATTTT
CDR3: CASSSYEEGAGTDTQYF